The T cell receptor (beta chain) under discussion was sequenced for a study of blood T cells in healthy people across ages. Whole-study results and caveats: Conclusively comparing naive with antigen-experienced cells was impossible with unsorted PBMCs. Because donor CMV status was unknown, expanded clonotype changes were possibly confounded.

As for this clonotype: Its target is not known.

Primed by a sample-barcoded 5' primer and a J-beta primer mix, a second PCR proceeded for about 7 to 11 cycles. A minimum of 2.5 million CDR3-containing paired-end reads was obtained for each sample. TCRdb re-called the 5' RACE reads with MiXCR, one entry per CDR3 protein. In the table there are about 680,000 distinct CDR3 sequences, 45% to 50% of which are singletons. Sample: blood. This TCR derives from a woman aged 60-75 years in good health.

Written as DNA, the CDR3 is TGTGCCAGCAGCTTTACTAGTCTCAATGAGCAGTACTTC. This encodes CASSFTSLNEQYF. V is TRBV7-2 and J is TRBJ2-5; perhaps TRBD2 as D (5 bases). CDR3 length equals 13 residues. The germline V and J ends were trimmed by 3 bases and 11 bases, with 16 bases remaining between them. Germline lookup yields CDR1 SGHTA and CDR2 FQGNSA.